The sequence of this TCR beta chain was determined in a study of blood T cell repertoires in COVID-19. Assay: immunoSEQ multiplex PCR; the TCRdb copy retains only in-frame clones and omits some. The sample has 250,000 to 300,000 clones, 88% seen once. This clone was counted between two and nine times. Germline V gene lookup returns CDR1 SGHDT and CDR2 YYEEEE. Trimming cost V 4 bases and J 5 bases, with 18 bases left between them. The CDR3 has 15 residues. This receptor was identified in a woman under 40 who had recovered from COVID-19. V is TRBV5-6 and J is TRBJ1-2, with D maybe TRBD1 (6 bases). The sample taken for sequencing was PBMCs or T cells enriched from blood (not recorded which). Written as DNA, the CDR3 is TGTGCCAGCAGCACCCTTCAGGGGTTCGCGTATGGCTACACCTTC. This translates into CASSTLQGFAYGYTF.